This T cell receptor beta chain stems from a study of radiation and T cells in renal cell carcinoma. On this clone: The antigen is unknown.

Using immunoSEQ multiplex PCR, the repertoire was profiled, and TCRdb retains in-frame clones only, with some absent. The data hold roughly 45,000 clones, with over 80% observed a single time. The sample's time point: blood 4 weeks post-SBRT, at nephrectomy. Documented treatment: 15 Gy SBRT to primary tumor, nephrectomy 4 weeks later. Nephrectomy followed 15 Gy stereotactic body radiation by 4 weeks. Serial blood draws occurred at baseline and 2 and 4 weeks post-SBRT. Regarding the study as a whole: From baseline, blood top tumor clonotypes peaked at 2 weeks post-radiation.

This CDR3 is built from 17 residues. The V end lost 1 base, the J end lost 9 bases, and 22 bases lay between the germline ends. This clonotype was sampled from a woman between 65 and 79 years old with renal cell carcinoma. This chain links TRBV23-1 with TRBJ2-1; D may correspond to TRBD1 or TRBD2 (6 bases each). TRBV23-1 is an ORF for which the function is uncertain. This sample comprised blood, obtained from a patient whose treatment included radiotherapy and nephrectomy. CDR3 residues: CASSQLERPSGAFEQFF. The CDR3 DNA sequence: TGCGCCAGCAGTCAATTGGAGCGCCCGTCGGGGGCGTTTGAGCAGTTCTTC.